Ten or more counts support the clone carrying this T cell receptor beta chain. Its antigen is currently unknown. The sample is drawn from a study of T-cell memory formation after mild COVID-19. Germline V gene lookup returns CDR1 MNHEY and CDR2 SVGEGT. The ends lost 10 bases at V and 5 bases at J; junction bases unmatched: 5. This CDR3 contains 13 residues. TCRdb ran MiXCR on the 5' RACE reads and lists one entry per CDR3 protein. Counted here are a few hundred thousand distinct CDR3 sequences, about 10% occurring once; the ten biggest clones make up 2.5% to 3.5%. Study results and caveats: Detection of some responders pre-infection suggested pre-existing cross-reactive memory T cells participated.

The sequencing input was PBMCs or a T cell subset sorted from them (not recorded which). The sequence came from a man younger than 35 who had mild COVID-19 (a few samples of this study predate the infection). Cell type and time point are not known. The gene calls are TRBV6-2 or TRBV6-3 and TRBJ2-5; 12 bases agree with TRBD2. CDR3 residues: CATRLAGDETQYF. DNA for the CDR3: TGTGCCACCCGACTAGCGGGGGACGAGACCCAGTACTTC.